This T cell receptor (beta chain) was recorded in a study of blood T cell repertoires in COVID-19. CDR3 length equals 16 residues. Germline values: CDR1 LGHNA, CDR2 YNFKEQ. Trimming took off 1 base at V and 6 bases at J, with 18 bases between the two ends. Sequencing used immunoSEQ multiplex PCR; TCRdb keeps in-frame clones, though not all of them. The sample consists of roughly 320,000 clones, 85% of them appearing once. This TCR was sampled from a human donor in a cohort sampled during active COVID-19. Sequenced: peripheral blood. The V gene is TRBV4-2, the J gene TRBJ1-1, with a weak D call TRBD1 (5 bases). The CDR3 region is CASSQGGGGLIAEAFF. In DNA form, the CDR3 reads TGTGCCAGCAGCCAAGGGGGCGGGGGATTGATCGCTGAAGCTTTCTTT.